The clone carrying this T cell receptor (beta chain) was seen ten or more times. Its target is unknown. V lost 6 bases to trimming and J lost 2 bases, with 16 bases between them. Germline V lookup: CDR1 DFQATT, CDR2 SNEGSKA (reference sequence). This CDR3 contains 15 residues. These data originate in a study of regulatory T cells in long-lasting Graves disease. The time point: persistent/refractory GD, antithyroid drugs over 5 years with positive TRAb. Researchers made the TCR library from RNA that was extracted from PBMCs. With iRepertoire HTBI primers and Arm-PCR of CDR3 regions, TCR beta libraries were built. TCRdb passed the multiplex PCR reads through MiXCR, listing each CDR3 protein once. This sample yields about 340,000 distinct CDR3 sequences, of which about 19% are seen a single time; around 30% belongs to the top ten. Study-level results: The study examined only peripheral blood, not thyroid tissue. In persistent patients, shared public clonotypes (more than 2,500) outnumbered those in new patients (almost 1,000).

The chain is built from TRBV20-1 and TRBJ2-2; maybe TRBD2 (5 bases). Here the sequenced sample was peripheral blood mononuclear cells (PBMCs), taken when the disease was refractory, from a patient treated with antithyroid drugs. The clonotype comes from a female donor with Graves disease. The CDR3 DNA follows: TGCAGTGCCCAGGCGGGCTTCCTTAACACCGGGGAGCTGTTTTTT. This translates into CSAQAGFLNTGELFF.